This T cell receptor (beta chain) was sequenced for a study of cytomegalovirus exposure and HLA in healthy donors. This CDR3 has 17 residues. Germline CDR1 and CDR2: MNHEY and SMNVEV (reference sequence). V dropped 5 bases and J dropped 3; count of bases not matched to a gene: 10. PCR involved 60 Vbeta and 13 Jbeta primers. Data came from immunoSEQ multiplex PCR; TCRdb stores just in-frame clones and leaves some out. Among 120,000 to 150,000 clones listed, roughly three quarters were seen once. The gene calls are TRBV27 and TRBJ2-1; 10 nucleotides match TRBD1. The source material was PBMCs. The sequence derives from a male donor in good health and CMV-seronegative. The CDR3 region has the DNA TGTGCCAGCAGTCTGCGGAGGACAGGGGGGAACTACAATGAGCAGTTCTTC. Translation gives CASSLRRTGGNYNEQFF.